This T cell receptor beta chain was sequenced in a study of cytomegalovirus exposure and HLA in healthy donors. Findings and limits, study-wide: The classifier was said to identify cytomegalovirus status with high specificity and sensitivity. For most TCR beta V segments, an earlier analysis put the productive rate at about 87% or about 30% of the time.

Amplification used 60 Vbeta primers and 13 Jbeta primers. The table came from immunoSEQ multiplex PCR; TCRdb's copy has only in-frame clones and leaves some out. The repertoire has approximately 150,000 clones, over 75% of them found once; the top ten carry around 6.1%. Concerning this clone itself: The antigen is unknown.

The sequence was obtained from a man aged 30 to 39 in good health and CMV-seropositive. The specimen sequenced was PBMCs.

The CDR3 sequence: CASSQDYGGDLYEQYF. CDR3 DNA sequence: TGCGCCAGCAGCCAAGATTATGGGGGGGATCTCTACGAGCAGTACTTC. V gene TRBV4-3 combines with J gene TRBJ2-7; TRBD2 matches at 7 bases. The CDR3 contains 16 residues. V lost 0 bases and J lost 3; bases outside the gene matches: 8. Germline loops: CDR1 LGHNA, CDR2 YSLEER.